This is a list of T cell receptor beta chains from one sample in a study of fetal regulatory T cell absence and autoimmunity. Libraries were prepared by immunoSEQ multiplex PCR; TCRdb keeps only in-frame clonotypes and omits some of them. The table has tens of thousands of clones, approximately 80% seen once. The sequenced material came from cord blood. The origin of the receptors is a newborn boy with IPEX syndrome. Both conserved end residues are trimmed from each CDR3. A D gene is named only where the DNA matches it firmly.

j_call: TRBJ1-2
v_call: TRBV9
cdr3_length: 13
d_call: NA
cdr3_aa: ASSEGPGGSYGYT

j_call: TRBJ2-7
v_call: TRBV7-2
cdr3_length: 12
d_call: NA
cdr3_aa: ASSLGLASYEQY

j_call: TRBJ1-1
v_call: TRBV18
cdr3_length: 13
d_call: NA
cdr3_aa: ASSPVQVGHTEAF

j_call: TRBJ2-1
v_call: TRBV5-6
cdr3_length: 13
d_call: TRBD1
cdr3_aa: ASSFGQGAYNEQF

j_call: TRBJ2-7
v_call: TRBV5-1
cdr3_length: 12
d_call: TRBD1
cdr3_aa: ASSFTGVSYEQY

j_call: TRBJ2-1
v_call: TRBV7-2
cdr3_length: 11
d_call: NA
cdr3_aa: ASSQTGNNEQF

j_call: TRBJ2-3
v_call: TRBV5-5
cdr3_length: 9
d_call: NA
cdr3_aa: ASSFKDTQY

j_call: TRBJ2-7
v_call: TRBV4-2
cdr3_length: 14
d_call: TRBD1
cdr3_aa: ASSQAPGQGIYEQY

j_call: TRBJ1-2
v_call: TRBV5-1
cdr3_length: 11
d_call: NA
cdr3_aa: ASSLRGTESQT

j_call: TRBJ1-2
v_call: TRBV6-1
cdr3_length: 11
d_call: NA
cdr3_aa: ASSEAQRDGYT

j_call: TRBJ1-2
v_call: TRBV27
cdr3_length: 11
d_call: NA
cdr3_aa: ASSPGPNYGYT

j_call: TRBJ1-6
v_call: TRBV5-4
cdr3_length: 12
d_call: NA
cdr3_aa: ASTLGAGNSPLH

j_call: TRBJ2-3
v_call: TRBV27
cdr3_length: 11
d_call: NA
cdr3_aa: ASRGGHADTQY

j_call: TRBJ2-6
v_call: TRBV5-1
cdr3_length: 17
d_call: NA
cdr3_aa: ASPPGITQALSGANVLT

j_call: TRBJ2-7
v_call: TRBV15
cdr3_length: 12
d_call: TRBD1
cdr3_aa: ATSRDTGGYEQY

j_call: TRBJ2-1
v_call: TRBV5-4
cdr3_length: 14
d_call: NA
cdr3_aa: ASSLRRGPSYNEQF

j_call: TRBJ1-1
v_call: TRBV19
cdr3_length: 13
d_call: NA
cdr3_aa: ASSSWAVGNTEAF

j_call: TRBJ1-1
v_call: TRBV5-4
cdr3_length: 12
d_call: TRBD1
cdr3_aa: ASSYRGGNTEAF

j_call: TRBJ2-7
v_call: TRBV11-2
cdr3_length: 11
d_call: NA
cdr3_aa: ASSLDEGDEQY

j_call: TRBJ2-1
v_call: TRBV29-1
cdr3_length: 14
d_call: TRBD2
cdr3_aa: SVAIAGGPSYNEQF

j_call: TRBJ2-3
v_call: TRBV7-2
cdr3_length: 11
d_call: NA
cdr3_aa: ASSLVFPDTQY

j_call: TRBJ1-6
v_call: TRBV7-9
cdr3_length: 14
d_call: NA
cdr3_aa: ASSPWAGLDNSPLH

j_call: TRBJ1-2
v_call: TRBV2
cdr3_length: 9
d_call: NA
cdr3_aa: AAAVNYGYT

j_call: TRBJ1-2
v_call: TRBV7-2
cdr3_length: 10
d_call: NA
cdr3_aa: ASSRDNYGYT

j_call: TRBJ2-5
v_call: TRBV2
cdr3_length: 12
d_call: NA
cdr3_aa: ASVTISTLQTQY

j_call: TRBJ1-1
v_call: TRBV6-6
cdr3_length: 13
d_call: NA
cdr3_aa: ASSYPTGNNTEAF

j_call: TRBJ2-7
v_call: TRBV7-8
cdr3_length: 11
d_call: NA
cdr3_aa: ASSLDDNYEQY

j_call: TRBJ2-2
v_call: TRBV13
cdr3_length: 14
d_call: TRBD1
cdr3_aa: ASSSGQGGNTGELF

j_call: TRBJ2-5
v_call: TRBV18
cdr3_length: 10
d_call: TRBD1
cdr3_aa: ASQGEQETQY

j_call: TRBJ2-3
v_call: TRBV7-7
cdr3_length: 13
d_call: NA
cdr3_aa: ASSEGDFGTDTQY

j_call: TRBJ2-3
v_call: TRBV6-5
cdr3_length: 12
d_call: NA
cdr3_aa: ASSRGGAADTQY

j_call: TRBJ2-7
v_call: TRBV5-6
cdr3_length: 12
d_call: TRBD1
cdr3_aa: ASSLGTGAAEQY

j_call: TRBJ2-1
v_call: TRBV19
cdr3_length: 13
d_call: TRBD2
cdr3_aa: ASSIVAGGPSEQF

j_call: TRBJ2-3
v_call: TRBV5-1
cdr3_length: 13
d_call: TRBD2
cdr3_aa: ASSFSGSYTDTQY

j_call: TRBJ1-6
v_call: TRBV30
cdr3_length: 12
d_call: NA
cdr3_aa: AWAQGSLDSPLH

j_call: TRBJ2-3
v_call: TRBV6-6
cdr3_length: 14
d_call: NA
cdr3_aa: ASSSTNAGSPDTQY

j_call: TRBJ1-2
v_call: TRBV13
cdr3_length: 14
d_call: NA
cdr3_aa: ASSLGSSQGSDGYT

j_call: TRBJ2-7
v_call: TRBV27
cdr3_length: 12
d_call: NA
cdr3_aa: ASSLLRGSYEQY

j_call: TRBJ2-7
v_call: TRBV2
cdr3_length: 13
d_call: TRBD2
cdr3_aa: ASSGLAGGTGEQY

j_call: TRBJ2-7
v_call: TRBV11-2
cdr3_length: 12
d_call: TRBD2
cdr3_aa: ASSTLAGGGEQY

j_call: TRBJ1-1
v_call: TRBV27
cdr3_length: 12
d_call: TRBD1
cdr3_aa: ASRVRGANTEAF

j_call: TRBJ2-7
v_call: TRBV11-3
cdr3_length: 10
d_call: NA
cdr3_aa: ASSFRFYEQY

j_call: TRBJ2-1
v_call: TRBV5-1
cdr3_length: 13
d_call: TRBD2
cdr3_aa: ASSGGLAVYNEQF

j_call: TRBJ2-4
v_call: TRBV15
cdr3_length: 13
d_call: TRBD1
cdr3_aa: ATSRRGPTGGMVY

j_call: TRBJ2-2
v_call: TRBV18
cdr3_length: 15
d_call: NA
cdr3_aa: ASSPPTQGLYTGELF

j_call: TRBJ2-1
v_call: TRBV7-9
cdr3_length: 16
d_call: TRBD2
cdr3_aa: ASSSPGTSGGAFNEQF

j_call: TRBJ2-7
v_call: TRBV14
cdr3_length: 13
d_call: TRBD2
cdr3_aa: ASSHLSSGRYEQY

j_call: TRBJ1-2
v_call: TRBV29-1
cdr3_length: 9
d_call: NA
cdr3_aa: SVDGGLGYT

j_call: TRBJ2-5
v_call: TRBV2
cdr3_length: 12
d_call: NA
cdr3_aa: ASSEPVYQETQY

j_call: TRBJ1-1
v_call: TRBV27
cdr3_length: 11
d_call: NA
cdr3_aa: ASSLGEGAEAF

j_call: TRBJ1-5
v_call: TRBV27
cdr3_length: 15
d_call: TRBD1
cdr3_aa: ASSLVGQGKGNQPQH

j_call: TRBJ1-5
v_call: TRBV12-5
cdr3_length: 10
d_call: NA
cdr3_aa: ASGLHNQPQH

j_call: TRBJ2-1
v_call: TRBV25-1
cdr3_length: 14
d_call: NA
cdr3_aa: ASSELKDSSYNEQF